The next 22 T cell receptor beta chains were all read from a single sample in a study of blood T cell repertoires in COVID-19. Clones were sequenced by immunoSEQ multiplex PCR, and TCRdb holds only the in-frame ones, with some missing. The sample records 130,000 or so clones, approximately 90% being singletons. The sequencing sample was made of peripheral blood. The receptors stem from a woman in her 50s with acute or convalescent COVID-19.

The V call is TRBV5-1, the J call TRBJ1-1; TRBD1 matches at 9 bases. CDR3 length: 15 residues. CDR1 is SGHRS, CDR2 YFSETQ, per germline. V dropped 4 bases and J dropped 8; count of bases not matched to a gene: 12. The CDR3 reads CASSRQTGGPVEAFF. CDR3 sequence (DNA): TGCGCCAGCAGCCGCCAGACAGGGGGACCCGTGGAAGCTTTCTTT.

The chain's CDR3 is CASRAAGAGETQYF. The CDR3 DNA follows: TGTGCCAGCAGAGCGGCGGGCGCTGGGGAGACCCAGTACTTC. This chain joins TRBV6-6 and TRBJ2-5, with D maybe TRBD2 (5 bases). This CDR3 is built from 14 residues. CDR1 is MNHNY, CDR2 SVGAGI, per germline (reference sequence). Trimming stripped 6 bases from V and 5 bases from J, with 16 bases between.

The genes are TRBV5-1 and TRBJ1-2; no clear D gene. The CDR3 has 13 residues. Germline CDR1 is SGHRS and CDR2 is YFSETQ. The V and J ends lost 1 base and 3 bases respectively, with 7 bases between them. In nucleotides, the CDR3 is TGCGCCAGCAGCTTGTTGGGAGACTATGGCTACACCTTC. Its protein product is CASSLLGDYGYTF.

The chain is built from TRBV6-5 and TRBJ1-1, with D tentatively TRBD1 (6 bases). The CDR3 consists of 12 residues. The V end was cut by 4 bases, the J end by 10 bases, with 13 bases between. Germline loops: CDR1 MNHEY, CDR2 SVGAGI. CDR3 in DNA: TGTGCCAGCAGTTCGTCCGGGGGGGCAGCTTTCTTT. This translates into CASSSSGGAAFF.

The V call is TRBV12-5, the J call TRBJ2-2; D unclear. The V gene's germline CDR1 is LGHNT and CDR2 FRNRAP. Deletions cut 3 bases from V and 6 bases from J, with 5 bases between. CDR3 size: 12 residues. The CDR3 DNA follows: TGTGCTAGTGGTTTAGGAGCCGGGGAGCTGTTTTTT. As protein: CASGLGAGELFF.

The CDR3 loop reads CASSIYETQYF. CDR3 in DNA: TGTGCCAGTAGTATATATGAGACCCAGTACTTC. V gene TRBV19 combines with J gene TRBJ2-5; D is unresolved. The CDR3 runs 11 residues. The V end lost 2 bases, the J end lost 5 bases, and 3 bases lay between the germline ends. Looked up from germline, CDR1 is LNHDA and CDR2 is SQIVND (reference sequence). Variable domain in full (rest from reference TRBV19 and TRBJ2-5): DGGITQSPKYLFRKEGQNVTLSCEQNLNHDAMYWYRQDPGQGLRLIYYSQIVNDFQKGDIAEGYSVSREKKESFPLTVTSAQKNPTAFYLCASSIYETQYFGPGTRLLVL.

This clone was seen a single time. V gene TRBV15 combines with J gene TRBJ1-2; no firm D call. The V end was cut by 0 bases, the J end by 0 bases, with 11 bases between. Germline CDR1 reads LNHNV; CDR2 reads YYDKDF (reference sequence). This CDR3 is 16 amino acids long. CDR3 loop: CATSRDAPRANYGYTF. The CDR3 DNA sequence: TGTGCCACCAGCAGAGATGCGCCACGAGCTAACTATGGCTACACCTTC.

V and J are TRBV18 and TRBJ2-3; 8 bases line up with TRBD1. Germline values: CDR1 KGHSH, CDR2 LQKENI. The CDR3 is 15 amino acids. With 4 bases clipped from V and 0 bases from J, the junction kept 3 bases outside the gene matches. The CDR3 spells CASSRTGGSTDTQYF. For the CDR3, the DNA is TGTGCCAGCTCACGAACAGGGGGTAGCACAGATACGCAGTATTTT.

The chain combines TRBV6-2 or TRBV6-3 with TRBJ1-2; D remains unclear. Trimming pared 2 bases from V and 11 bases from J, leaving 9 bases between. Looked up from germline, CDR1 is MNHEY and CDR2 is SVGEGT. CDR3 length: 11 residues. CDR3 nucleotides: TGTGCCAGCAGTTACCCCCTCGGGTACACCTTC. Encoded protein: CASSYPLGYTF.

The chain carries TRBV2 and TRBJ1-3; D possibly corresponds to TRBD1 (5 bases). This CDR3 spans 15 amino acids. CDR1 and CDR2 (germline): SNHLY, FYNNEI. With 3 bases removed from V and 3 bases from J, the gap between germline ends came to 12 bases. The CDR3 sequence: CASSEAARVGNTIYF. CDR3 DNA sequence: TGTGCCAGCAGTGAGGCCGCCAGGGTTGGAAACACCATATATTTT.

V and J are TRBV6-4 and TRBJ1-2; TRBD1 is a possible D gene (5 bases). CDR3 length equals 15 residues. Per the germline V gene, CDR1 is MRHNA and CDR2 is SNTAGT. V lost 6 bases to trimming and J lost 3 bases, with 17 bases between them. The CDR3 sequence: CASSVSGGGYYGYTF. The CDR3 DNA follows: TGTGCCAGCAGCGTCTCTGGTGGGGGGTACTATGGCTACACCTTC.

The genes are TRBV5-1 and TRBJ1-1, with D perhaps TRBD1 (6 bases). Germline V gene lookup returns CDR1 SGHRS and CDR2 YFSETQ. Trimming removed 4 bases from V and 0 bases from J, with 13 bases in between. The CDR3 spans 15 residues. The CDR3 loop reads CASSETGTMNTEAFF. CDR3 sequence (DNA): TGCGCCAGCAGCGAAACAGGGACCATGAACACTGAAGCTTTCTTT.

This clone has a handful of counts. The chain links TRBV6-2 or TRBV6-3 to TRBJ2-5, with unresolved D. This CDR3 region has 13 residues. Trimming stripped 2 bases from V and 5 bases from J, with 9 bases between. The germline CDR1 and CDR2 sequences are MNHEY and SVGEGT. CDR3 bases: TGTGCCAGCAGTTACCGATTAGATGAGACCCAGTACTTC. Its protein product is CASSYRLDETQYF.

Written as DNA, the CDR3 is TGTGCCACATCGGGCCGCGGACAGGGGTATCAGCCCCAGCATTTT. Its protein is CATSGRGQGYQPQHF. V usage is TRBV19 and J usage is TRBJ1-5; 9 nucleotides agree with TRBD1. J gave up 5 bases and V 10 bases, and 12 bases lay outside the gene matches. Germline loops: CDR1 LNHDA, CDR2 SQIVND (reference sequence). This CDR3 is built from 15 residues.

The V gene is TRBV6-5, the J gene TRBJ1-1, with TRBD1 matching over 9 bases. The CDR3 spans 14 residues. CDR1 is MNHEY and CDR2 is SVGAGI in the germline V gene. V dropped 11 bases and J dropped 3; count of bases not matched to a gene: 10. The DNA of the CDR3 is TGTGCCGTATTCTTAGGGACAGGGTACACTGAAGCTTTCTTT. This sequence encodes CAVFLGTGYTEAFF.

The rearrangement joins TRBV27 to TRBJ2-2, with 10 bases identical to TRBD2. V shed 8 bases, J shed 8 bases, and the junction held 14 bases outside the gene matches. Germline loops: CDR1 MNHEY, CDR2 SMNVEV (reference sequence). The CDR3 spans 16 residues. CDR3 sequence reads: CASSTSRLAGEGELFF. The DNA for the CDR3 is TGTGCCAGCTCCACCAGTAGGCTAGCGGGGGAGGGGGAGCTGTTTTTT.

The chain employs TRBV9 and TRBJ1-1; 10 nucleotides agree with TRBD1. Germline V gives CDR1 SGDLS, CDR2 YYNGEE. The length of the CDR3 is 15 residues. The junction had 4 bases not matched to a gene; V was cut back by 1 base and J by 4 bases. For the CDR3, the DNA is TGTGCCAGCAGCGTATCGCGGACAGGGGGCACTGAAGCTTTCTTT. It translates to CASSVSRTGGTEAFF.

This clone was seen just once. The chain links TRBV3-1 (or the pseudogene TRBV3-2) to TRBJ2-7; TRBD2 matches at 10 bases. Trimming at V came to 0 bases and at J to 4 bases, leaving 12 bases not matched to a gene. There are 18 residues in the CDR3. Germline V gives CDR1 LGHDT, CDR2 YNNKEL (reference sequence). In DNA, the CDR3 is TGTGCCAGCAGCCAAGACAGAACCGTAGCGGGGGGAGGTTACGAGCAGTACTTC. This translates into CASSQDRTVAGGGYEQYF.

The CDR3 nucleotides read TGTGCCAGCAGCAAATCTAGCGGGAGTAAAGGCGGGGAGCTGTTTTTT. Translated: CASSKSSGSKGGELFF. J is TRBJ2-2 and V is TRBV7-9; 10 nucleotides line up with TRBD2. The germline V gene has CDR1 SEHNR and CDR2 FQNEAQ (reference sequence). CDR3 length equals 16 residues. Trimming took 5 bases from V and 7 from J; bases not matched to a gene: 10. Full variable domain (rest looked up from reference TRBV7-9 and TRBJ2-2): DTGVSQNPRHKITKRGQNVTFRCDPISEHNRLYWYRQTLGQGPEFLTYFQNEAQLEKSRLLSDRFSAERPKGSFSTLEIQRTEQGDSAMYLCASSKSSGSKGGELFFGEGSRLTVL.

V is TRBV6-5 and J is TRBJ2-5; D is perhaps TRBD1 (5 bases). With 6 bases removed from V and 5 bases from J, the gap between germline ends came to 7 bases. Germline assignment: CDR1 MNHEY and CDR2 SVGAGI. The CDR3 loop spans 11 amino acids. The CDR3 loop is CASSRAETQYF. The CDR3 DNA reads TGTGCCAGCAGCAGGGCGGAGACCCAGTACTTC.

This chain links TRBV6-2 or TRBV6-3 with TRBJ1-2; 7 positions match TRBD1. Germline values: CDR1 MNHEY, CDR2 SVGEGT. This CDR3 is 14 amino acids long. V lost 2 bases, J lost 4 bases, and 4 bases stayed unmatched. The chain's CDR3 is CASSYRQGGYGYTF. The CDR3 nucleotides read TGTGCCAGCAGTTACCGACAGGGTGGCTATGGCTACACCTTC.

This chain uses TRBV9 with TRBJ1-1; a possible D gene is TRBD1 (6 bases). CDR1 and CDR2 from the germline V gene are SGDLS and YYNGEE. Trimming stripped 4 bases from V and 1 base from J, with 17 bases between. The CDR3 contains 16 residues. The CDR3 DNA reads TGTGCCAGCAGCCCCTACCAGACAGGAAGGAACACTGAAGCTTTCTTT. Translated, it gives CASSPYQTGRNTEAFF.